Listed below are T cell receptor beta chains from one sample, sequenced in a study of blood T cells in healthy people across ages. MiXCR, run by TCRdb on the 5' RACE reads, gives a single entry per CDR3 protein. The sample holds about 1.8 million distinct CDR3 sequences; roughly 49% are singletons and the top ten take about 2.1%. Sequencing was performed on blood. Receptors originate from a woman between 40 and 55 years old in good health. Both conserved end residues are trimmed from each CDR3. Some rows mark clone size as missing; the rest say once, few, many or name a class of expanded clone.

clone_size v_call cdr3_length cdr3_aa
few TRBV7-2 12 ASSLLSATDTQY
NA TRBV7-9 13 ASSGPARTNEKLF
few TRBV7-2 12 ASSLDWGADTQY
NA TRBV5-1 14 ASSLVAGGYHNEQF
NA TRBV11-2 14 ASSLVFGGASYEQY
NA TRBV25-1 12 ASRDRQGAETQY
NA TRBV12-3/TRBV12-4 14 ASSLAGGSGHTEAF
NA TRBV3-1 11 ASSHNRAVGYT
few TRBV25-1 13 ASSEYSRGENIQY
NA TRBV24-1 12 ATSVGDSNEKLF
NA TRBV6-1 11 ASHRAGINEQF